Following are 13 T cell receptor beta chains from one sample sequenced in a study of T cell changes during pregnancy in multiple sclerosis. Measured with immunoSEQ multiplex PCR; TCRdb has only the in-frame clones, and not every one. The sample records about 27,000 clones, around 86% being singletons. Sequences were derived from CD8+ T cells from peripheral blood mononuclear cells, sampled in the first trimester of pregnancy. The receptors stem from a female donor in good health, enrolled as a control in a pregnancy study.

This clone was detected only a few times. The genes are TRBV28 and TRBJ2-7, with D tentatively TRBD2 (5 bases). The CDR3 covers 14 residues. V was trimmed by 7 bases and J by 7 bases, leaving 20 bases between them. Germline CDR1 MDHEN, CDR2 SYDVKM. The CDR3 coding sequence is TGTGCCAGCACTCTCCCCGGGGAAGCACGTGAGCAGTACTTC. Residues: CASTLPGEAREQYF. The full variable domain, with the rest looked up from reference TRBV28 and TRBJ2-7, is DVKVTQSSRYLVKRTGEKVFLECVQDMDHENMFWYRQDPGLGLRLIYFSYDVKMKEKGDIPEGYSVSREKKERFSLILESASTNQTSMYLCASTLPGEAREQYFGPGTRLTVT.

This clone showed up just a few times. The chain couples TRBV6-4 to TRBJ2-1; TRBD1 agrees at 8 bases. The ends lost 2 bases at V and 3 bases at J; junction bases unmatched: 3. CDR1 is MRHNA, CDR2 SNTAGT, per germline. This CDR3 has 15 amino acids. The CDR3 DNA reads TGTGCCAGCAGTGACGGGGGACAGGACTACAATGAGCAGTTCTTC. This sequence encodes CASSDGGQDYNEQFF.

Note on this clone: This specimen includes other DNA sequences encoding the same CDR3. This rearrangement joins TRBV18 to TRBJ2-1; TRBD1 matches at 8 bases. There are 14 residues in the CDR3. Germline CDR1 reads KGHSH; CDR2 reads LQKENI. Trimming removed 6 bases from V and 3 bases from J; junction bases left unmatched: 4. Here the CDR3 reads CASSRTGYYNEQFF. The CDR3 nucleotides are TGTGCCAGCTCTAGGACAGGGTACTACAATGAGCAGTTCTTC.

The J gene is TRBJ2-1, the V gene TRBV28; possibly TRBD1 for D (5 bases). The germline V gene encodes CDR1 MDHEN and CDR2 SYDVKM. The CDR3 sequence is 11 residues long. V lost 11 bases to trimming and J lost 8 bases, with 13 bases between them. The CDR3 coding sequence is TGTGCCTGTCAGGGTATCGATGAGCAGTTCTTC. Protein: CACQGIDEQFF.

The V call is TRBV5-6, the J call TRBJ1-1, with TRBD1 identical over 12 bases. The CDR3 extends over 14 amino acids. The germline V gene has CDR1 SGHDT and CDR2 YYEEEE. The ends lost 4 bases at V and 4 bases at J; junction bases unmatched: 2. CDR3 DNA sequence: TGTGCCAGCAGCCCGGGACAGGGGGCCACTGAAGCTTTCTTT. Its protein product is CASSPGQGATEAFF.

The CDR3 DNA sequence: TGTGCCAGCAGTGATGGGACAGGCTCGCAGCCCCAGCATTTT. As protein: CASSDGTGSQPQHF. V and J are TRBV6-1 and TRBJ1-5; TRBD1 agrees at 8 bases. The CDR3 runs to 14 residues. J lost 7 bases, V lost 3 bases, and 5 bases had no gene match. The V gene's germline CDR1 is MNHNS and CDR2 SASEGT.

This clone was observed once. The rearrangement uses TRBV19 and TRBJ2-1, with D unclear. CDR3 length: 12 amino acids. Per the germline V gene, CDR1 is LNHDA and CDR2 is SQIVND (reference sequence). Trimming removed 1 base at V and 6 bases at J, with 4 bases between. CDR3 sequence reads: CASSIAGNEQFF. CDR3 DNA: TGTGCCAGTAGTATAGCCGGCAATGAGCAGTTCTTC.

The chain couples TRBV4-3 to TRBJ1-1; D gene unclear. The germline CDR1 and CDR2 sequences are LGHNA and YSLEER. This CDR3 has 13 amino acids. The V end lost 0 bases, the J end lost 5 bases, and 7 bases lay between the germline ends. The CDR3 loop reads CASSQEAETEAFF. The CDR3 DNA is TGCGCCAGCAGCCAAGAAGCGGAGACTGAAGCTTTCTTT.

This sequence joins TRBV7-2 and TRBJ1-1, with D uncertain. The CDR3 loop spans 13 amino acids. The germline V and J ends were trimmed by 3 bases and 6 bases, with 11 bases remaining between them. CDR1 is SGHTA and CDR2 is FQGNSA in the germline V gene. CDR3 bases: TGTGCCAGCAGCTTCTCAGTTCGCTCTGAAGCTTTCTTT. This codes for CASSFSVRSEAFF.

This chain connects TRBV5-1 to TRBJ2-6; TRBD2 agrees at 8 bases. The CDR3 extends over 21 amino acids. V lost 4 bases and J lost 2; bases outside the gene matches: 20. The germline gives CDR1 SGHRS, CDR2 YFSETQ. This chain's CDR3 is CASSPYGTRPPTLTGANVLTF. The CDR3 region has the DNA TGCGCCAGCAGCCCCTATGGGACTAGGCCCCCAACCCTCACTGGGGCCAACGTCCTGACTTTC.

This rearrangement joins TRBV27 to TRBJ2-7, with D possibly matching TRBD2 (5 bases). Germline assignment: CDR1 MNHEY and CDR2 SMNVEV (reference sequence). With 2 bases removed from V and 4 bases from J, the gap between germline ends came to 9 bases. The CDR3 consists of 13 residues. CDR3 bases: TGTGCCAGCAGTTTAAAGACGGGGTACGAGCAGTACTTC. Protein product: CASSLKTGYEQYF.

This clone has a single count. This chain uses TRBV21-1 with TRBJ2-3; the D segment call TRBD2 is taken from the table without a DNA check. TRBV21-1 is a listed pseudogene. The CDR3 is 17 residues long. The CDR3 DNA follows: TGTGCCAGCAGCAAAGAGACCCACCCCCGAGGTGAAGATACGCAGTATTTT. It codes for CASSKETHPRGEDTQYF.

The CDR3 DNA is TGTGCCAGCAGTTACAACACCCTCTCCTACGAGCAGTACTTC. The encoded protein is CASSYNTLSYEQYF. V is TRBV6-5 and J is TRBJ2-7; D remains unclear. The CDR3 is 14 amino acids. Germline CDR1 and CDR2: MNHEY and SVGAGI. V dropped 2 bases and J dropped 0 bases, with 8 bases sitting between them.